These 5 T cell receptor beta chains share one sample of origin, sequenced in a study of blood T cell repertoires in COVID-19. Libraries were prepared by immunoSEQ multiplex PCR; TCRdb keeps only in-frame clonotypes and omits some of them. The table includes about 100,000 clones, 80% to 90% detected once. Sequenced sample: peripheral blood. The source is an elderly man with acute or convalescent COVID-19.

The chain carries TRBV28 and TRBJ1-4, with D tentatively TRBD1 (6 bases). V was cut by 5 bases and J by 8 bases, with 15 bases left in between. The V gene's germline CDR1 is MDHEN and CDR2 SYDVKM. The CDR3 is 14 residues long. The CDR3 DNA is TGTGCCAGCAGTCATACAGGGTTGGAAGAAAAACTGTTTTTT. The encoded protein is CASSHTGLEEKLFF.

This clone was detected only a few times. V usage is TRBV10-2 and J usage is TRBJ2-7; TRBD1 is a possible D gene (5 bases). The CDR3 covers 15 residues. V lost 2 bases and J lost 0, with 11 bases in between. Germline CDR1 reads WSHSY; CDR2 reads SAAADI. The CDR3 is CASSEPTGYSYEQYF. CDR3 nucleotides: TGCGCCAGCAGTGAGCCCACAGGTTACTCCTACGAGCAGTACTTC.

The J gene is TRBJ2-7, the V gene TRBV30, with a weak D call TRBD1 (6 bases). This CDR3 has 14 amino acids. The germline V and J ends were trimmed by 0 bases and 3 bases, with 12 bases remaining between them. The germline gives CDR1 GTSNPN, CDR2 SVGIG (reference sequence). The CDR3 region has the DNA TGTGCCTGGAGTGTAGGTCCAGGGGACTACGAGCAGTACTTC. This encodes CAWSVGPGDYEQYF.

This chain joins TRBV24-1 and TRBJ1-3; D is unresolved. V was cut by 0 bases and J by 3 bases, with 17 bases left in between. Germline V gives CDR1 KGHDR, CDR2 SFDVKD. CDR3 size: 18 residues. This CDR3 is CATSDLHGEVLHGNTIYF. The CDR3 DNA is TGTGCCACCAGTGATTTGCACGGGGAGGTCCTACATGGAAACACCATATATTTT.

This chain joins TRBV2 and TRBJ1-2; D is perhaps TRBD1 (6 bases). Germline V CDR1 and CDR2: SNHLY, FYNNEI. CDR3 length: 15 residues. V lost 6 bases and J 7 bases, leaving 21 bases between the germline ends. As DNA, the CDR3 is TGTGCCAGCAGCCCAGTGGGGGGGCTGGGTAGTGGCTACACCTTC. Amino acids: CASSPVGGLGSGYTF. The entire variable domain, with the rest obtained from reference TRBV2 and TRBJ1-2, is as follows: EPEVTQTPSHQVTQMGQEVILRCVPISNHLYFYWYRQILGQKVEFLVSFYNNEISEKSEIFDDQFSVERPDGSNFTLKIRSTKLEDSAMYFCASSPVGGLGSGYTFGSGTRLTVV.